Below are 12 T cell receptor beta chains sequenced from a single sample in a study of T-cell memory formation after mild COVID-19. TCRdb passed the 5' RACE reads through MiXCR, listing each CDR3 protein once. The sample yields approximately 350,000 distinct CDR3 sequences, over 10% seen once. The sequencing input was PBMCs or a T cell subset sorted from them (not recorded which). These receptors originate from a man aged 18-30 years who had mild COVID-19 (a few samples of this study predate the infection). Cell type and time point are not known.

This clonotype was detected only a few times. The chain is built from TRBV7-2 and TRBJ1-5; D not resolved. The length of the CDR3 is 12 residues. Germline V gene lookup returns CDR1 SGHTA and CDR2 FQGNSA. V lost 5 bases, J lost 3 bases, and 5 bases lay in between. The CDR3 sequence: CASSPLNQPQHF. The CDR3 DNA reads TGTGCCAGCAGCCCACTCAATCAGCCCCAGCATTTT.

The V call is TRBV15, the J call TRBJ2-5; D not certain. Deletions cut 0 bases from V and 5 bases from J, with 13 bases between. Germline V CDR1 and CDR2: LNHNV, YYDKDF (reference sequence). The CDR3 is 15 residues long. The CDR3 DNA sequence: TGTGCCACCAGCAGAGATCGAGTGGTTGTTGAGACCCAGTACTTC. Its protein product is CATSRDRVVVETQYF.

This clonotype occurred many times. CDR3: CASSYRVQETQYF. The CDR3 nucleotides read TGTGCCAGCAGCTACAGGGTTCAAGAGACCCAGTACTTC. The rearrangement links TRBV11-1 to TRBJ2-5; perhaps TRBD1 as D (6 bases). The V gene's germline CDR1 is SGHAT and CDR2 FQDESV (reference sequence). Trimming shortened V by 4 bases and J by 2 bases, and 8 bases separated the two germline ends. The CDR3 has 13 amino acids.

With regard to this clonotype: Possible read error: a much larger clone is one base away. The J gene is TRBJ2-7, the V gene TRBV20-1; 11 bases are shared with TRBD1. Germline V lookup: CDR1 DFQATT, CDR2 SNEGSKA (reference sequence). The trim removed 6 bases at V and 3 bases at J, leaving 1 base unmatched. The CDR3 length is 12 residues. The CDR3 nucleotides are TGCAGTGCCGGGACAGGGGGCTACGAGCAGTACTTC. Translating gives CSAGTGGYEQYF.

The chain is built from TRBV6-2 or TRBV6-3 and TRBJ2-7; unclear D gene. Germline-derived CDR1 and CDR2 are MNHEY and SVGEGT. The V end was cut by 5 bases, the J end by 0 bases, with 14 bases between. The CDR3 runs 15 residues. The CDR3 DNA sequence: TGTGCCAGCAGTACACCCCCTGGGGACTCCTACGAGCAGTACGTC. Amino acid sequence: CASSTPPGDSYEQYV.

This clonotype has just a few counts. The gene calls are TRBV11-3 and TRBJ2-1; tentatively, D is TRBD2 (7 bases). Germline V gene sequence: CDR1 SGHNT, CDR2 YENEEA. V dropped 5 bases and J dropped 0 bases, with 23 bases sitting between them. This CDR3 has 19 amino acids. CDR3 sequence reads: CASSPGGGGGPSSYNEQFF. CDR3 nucleotide sequence: TGTGCCAGCAGCCCAGGAGGGGGAGGGGGTCCTAGCTCCTACAATGAGCAGTTCTTC. Full variable domain (outside the CDR3, taken from reference TRBV11-3 and TRBJ2-1): EAGVVQSPRYKIIEKKQPVAFWCNPISGHNTLYWYLQNLGQGPELLIRYENEEAVDDSQLPKDRFSAERLKGVDSTLKIQPAELGDSAVYLCASSPGGGGGPSSYNEQFFGPGTRLTVL.

This clonotype was seen only a few times. This chain links TRBV5-1 with TRBJ1-1, with D uncertain. V was trimmed by 1 base and J by 11 bases, leaving 15 bases between them. The CDR3 sequence is 13 residues long. In germline, CDR1 is SGHRS, CDR2 YFSETQ. The CDR3 reads CASSLWGSVDAFF. CDR3 coding DNA: TGCGCCAGCAGCTTGTGGGGTTCTGTAGACGCTTTCTTT.

The chain recombines TRBV21-1 with TRBJ2-2; the D segment call TRBD2 is taken from the table without a DNA check. TRBV21-1 is a documented pseudogene. The CDR3 covers 19 residues. In DNA, the CDR3 is TGTGCCAGCAGCAAATGCCCCCCCACTAGCGGGGGGCCCAACGGGGAGCTGTTTTTT. Its translation is CASSKCPPTSGGPNGELFF.

This clonotype was seen a handful of times. The J gene is TRBJ2-1, the V gene TRBV18; no clear D. The CDR3 covers 13 residues. V was clipped by 8 bases and J by 6 bases, with 14 bases between them. From germline, CDR1 is KGHSH and CDR2 LQKENI. The CDR3 DNA reads TGTGCCAGCGCAGACGGGCCCCGCAATGAGCAGTTCTTC. This encodes CASADGPRNEQFF.

Only a few counts were recorded for this clonotype. The chain carries TRBV4-2 and TRBJ2-7; 9 nucleotides agree with TRBD1. Germline CDR1 is LGHNA and CDR2 is YNFKEQ. Unmatched junction bases numbered 3, after V lost 0 bases and J lost 0 bases. This CDR3 region has 16 residues. The CDR3 nucleotides read TGTGCCAGCAGCCAAGACGGACAGGGGCCCTCCTACGAGCAGTACTTC. Its translation is CASSQDGQGPSYEQYF.

This clonotype was observed many times. The V call is TRBV7-2, the J call TRBJ2-3; 9 bases are a match to TRBD2. After removal of 5 bases from V and 11 bases from J, the junction contained 11 bases not matched to a gene. The CDR3 contains 14 residues. The germline V gene encodes CDR1 SGHTA and CDR2 FQGNSA. CDR3: CASSPSSGANVQYF. CDR3 nucleotides: TGTGCCAGCAGCCCCTCTAGCGGGGCAAATGTGCAGTATTTT.

This chain links TRBV20-1 with TRBJ1-1; 9 bases align to TRBD1. Germline CDR1 is DFQATT and CDR2 is SNEGSKA (reference sequence). V lost 2 bases, J lost 6 bases, and 7 bases stayed unmatched. This CDR3 region has 14 residues. CDR3 sequence reads: CSARPGQGVPEAFF. The CDR3 bases are TGCAGTGCTAGACCGGGACAGGGAGTCCCTGAAGCTTTCTTT.